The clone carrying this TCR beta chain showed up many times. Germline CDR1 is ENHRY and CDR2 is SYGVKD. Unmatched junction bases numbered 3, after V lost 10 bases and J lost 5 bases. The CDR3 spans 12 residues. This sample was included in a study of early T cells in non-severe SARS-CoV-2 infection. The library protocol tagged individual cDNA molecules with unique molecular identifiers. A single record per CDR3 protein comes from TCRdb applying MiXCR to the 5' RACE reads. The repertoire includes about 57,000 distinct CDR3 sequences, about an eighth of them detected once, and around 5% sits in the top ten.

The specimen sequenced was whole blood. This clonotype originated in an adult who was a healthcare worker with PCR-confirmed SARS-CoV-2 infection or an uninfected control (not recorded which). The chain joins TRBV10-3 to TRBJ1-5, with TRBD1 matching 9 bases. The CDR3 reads CATRQGDQPQHF. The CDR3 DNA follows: TGTGCCACTCGACAGGGGGATCAGCCCCAGCATTTT.